The 10 T cell receptor beta chains reported below all come from one sample, sequenced in a study of cytomegalovirus exposure and HLA in healthy donors. Measured with immunoSEQ multiplex PCR; TCRdb has only the in-frame clones, and not every one. The table has about 170,000 clones, approximately 87% seen once. The sequencing input was PBMCs. These receptors all come from a woman aged 25 to 39 in good health and CMV-seronegative.

The CDR3 sequence: CASSLEETSGGADTQYF. In DNA, the CDR3 is TGCGCCAGCAGCTTGGAAGAGACTAGCGGTGGTGCAGATACGCAGTATTTT. The gene calls are TRBV5-1 and TRBJ2-3; 9 positions agree with TRBD2. Germline V CDR1 and CDR2: SGHRS, YFSETQ. V shed 0 bases and J 4 bases; nucleotides not matched to a gene: 9. The CDR3 spans 17 residues.

The chain combines TRBV10-3 with TRBJ2-7; TRBD1 matches at 10 bases. Looked up from germline, CDR1 is ENHRY and CDR2 is SYGVKD. The V and J ends lost 6 bases and 1 base, in that order; junction bases with no gene match: 6. The CDR3 spans 15 residues. The CDR3 coding sequence is TGTGCCATCAGAGATCCGGGACAGGGGTCCTACGAGCAGTACTTC. The encoded protein is CAIRDPGQGSYEQYF.

The chain uses TRBV15 and TRBJ2-1; 7 bases align to TRBD2. The ends lost 5 bases at V and 1 base at J; junction bases unmatched: 2. CDR1 is LNHNV and CDR2 is YYDKDF in the germline V gene (reference sequence). The CDR3 sequence is 14 residues long. CDR3 amino acids: CATSLGGSYNEQFF. The CDR3 bases are TGTGCCACCAGCCTCGGGGGGTCCTACAATGAGCAGTTCTTC.

The genes are TRBV7-9 and TRBJ1-1; no definite D call. Germline V lookup: CDR1 SEHNR, CDR2 FQNEAQ (reference sequence). Trimming took 5 bases from V and 1 from J, leaving 11 bases between them. The CDR3 extends over 14 amino acids. The CDR3 protein is CASSRDLTNTEAFF. CDR3 in DNA: TGTGCCAGCAGCCGGGATCTGACGAACACTGAAGCTTTCTTT.

This chain links TRBV27 with TRBJ2-1; D possibly corresponds to TRBD1 (6 bases). Germline V gives CDR1 MNHEY, CDR2 SMNVEV (reference sequence). The CDR3 length is 14 residues. V was trimmed by 6 bases and J by 9 bases, leaving 18 bases between them. The CDR3 sequence: CASSLSQGVGEQFF. In nucleotides, the CDR3 is TGTGCCAGCAGCCTTTCACAGGGCGTAGGTGAGCAGTTCTTC.

This clone was counted once. The rearrangement links TRBV5-4 to TRBJ2-2, with D tentatively TRBD1 (6 bases). Deletions cut 5 bases from V and 6 bases from J, with 14 bases between. Per the germline V gene, CDR1 is SGHNT and CDR2 is YYREEE (reference sequence). The CDR3 runs 14 residues. The CDR3 loop reads CASSNRVGAGELFF. CDR3 sequence (DNA): TGTGCCAGCAGTAACAGGGTTGGCGCCGGGGAGCTGTTTTTT.

The V and J genes are TRBV4-1 and TRBJ2-1, with TRBD2 identical over 8 bases. Germline V gene data show CDR1 as MGHRA and CDR2 as YSYEKL. This CDR3 spans 17 amino acids. After removal of 1 base from V and 6 bases from J, the junction contained 11 bases not matched to a gene. For the CDR3, the DNA is TGCGCCAGCAGCCAAGGGGTTTCGGGGGGGCCGGTCAATGAGCAGTTCTTC. Its translation: CASSQGVSGGPVNEQFF.

The CDR3 region is CASSASAGGYNEQFF. CDR3 DNA sequence: TGTGCCAGCAGTGCGTCAGCGGGGGGGTATAATGAGCAGTTCTTC. This rearrangement joins TRBV2 to TRBJ2-1; 10 bases fit TRBD2. The CDR3 loop spans 15 amino acids. CDR1 SNHLY and CDR2 FYNNEI come from the germline V gene. With V trimmed by 4 bases and J by 7 bases, 7 bases remained unmatched.

The V call is TRBV7-9, the J call TRBJ1-1, with a tentative D call TRBD1 (6 bases). Trimming pared 4 bases from V and 0 bases from J, leaving 24 bases between. CDR1 is SEHNR and CDR2 is FQNEAQ in the germline V gene (reference sequence). This CDR3 has 19 residues. This CDR3 is CASSWGIGGPGVLNTEAFF. The CDR3 coding sequence is TGTGCCAGCAGCTGGGGGATAGGTGGGCCAGGGGTGTTGAACACTGAAGCTTTCTTT.

The gene calls are TRBV4-1 and TRBJ1-6, with TRBD1 matching 7 bases. Germline loops: CDR1 MGHRA, CDR2 YSYEKL. CDR3 size: 15 residues. V dropped 8 bases and J dropped 8; count of bases not matched to a gene: 12. The CDR3 region is CASRITGTDHSPLHF. In DNA form, the CDR3 reads TGCGCCAGCCGTATAACGGGGACAGATCATTCACCCCTCCACTTT.